The sequence of this T cell receptor (beta chain) was determined in a study of blood T cell repertoires in COVID-19. Study details: Some COVID-19 samples were acute and others convalescent; all came from the United States, Italy and Spain. Nucleic acid was either cDNA or gDNA, and it came from T cells, B-cell-depleted T cells, or PBMCs.

Patients in Seattle were enrolled during active infection, then followed longitudinally. There are a few counts of this clone. As handled by the study authors: Amplification with reference gene primers provided the estimates of nucleated cell counts. Some clones are missing from TCRdb's copy, which holds only in-frame ones; the method was immunoSEQ multiplex PCR. For V, J and clone size, that table is used; D and trimming come from the DNA. Here the sample spans roughly 480,000 clones, 89% being singletons. The sample was peripheral blood. The TCR was taken from a man between 18 and 29 years old with COVID-19, enrolled during active disease.

The CDR3 sequence is CATSTKISLSGNTIYF. In DNA, the CDR3 is TGTGCCACCAGCACTAAAATAAGTCTTTCTGGAAACACCATATATTTT. The chain is built from TRBV15 and TRBJ1-3; D remains unclear. This CDR3 region has 16 residues. Germline assignment: CDR1 LNHNV and CDR2 YYDKDF (reference sequence). The V end lost 4 bases, the J end lost 1 base, and 14 bases lay between the germline ends.